The rows below give T cell receptor beta chains drawn from one sample of a study of T cell changes during pregnancy in multiple sclerosis. Assay: immunoSEQ multiplex PCR; the TCRdb copy retains only in-frame clones and omits some. The data hold roughly 45,000 clones, with over 85% observed a single time. Sequencing used CD8+ T cells from peripheral blood mononuclear cells, obtained after pregnancy. The receptors originated from a female donor with multiple sclerosis, enrolled in a pregnancy study. CDR3s include the opening cysteine and the closing phenylalanine or tryptophan. A D gene is named only where the DNA matches it firmly. Not every row has a clone size; where given, it reads once, few, many or a size class.

v_gene: TRBV10-2
abundance: -
j_gene: TRBJ1-2
d_gene: -
CDR3nt: TGCGCCAGCAGTGAGTCGGAGAGTTTCCATGGCTACACCTTC
CDR3aa: CASSESESFHGYTF

v_gene: TRBV7-9
abundance: -
j_gene: TRBJ2-1
d_gene: TRBD1
CDR3nt: TGTGCCAGCAGCGCGAGCGACAGGGGGCCCCCTCGGGATGAGCAGTTCTTC
CDR3aa: CASSASDRGPPRDEQFF

v_gene: TRBV27
abundance: -
j_gene: TRBJ2-1
d_gene: -
CDR3nt: TGTGCCAGCGCGTTGAGCTCCTACAATGAGCAGTTCTTC
CDR3aa: CASALSSYNEQFF

v_gene: TRBV19
abundance: -
j_gene: TRBJ2-7
d_gene: -
CDR3nt: TGTGCCACCTCGACAGGAGTCGAGCAGTACTTC
CDR3aa: CATSTGVEQYF

v_gene: TRBV27
abundance: -
j_gene: TRBJ2-1
d_gene: TRBD1
CDR3nt: TGTGCCAGCAGTTTATCCGACAGGGCCTACCACAATGAGCAGTTCTTC
CDR3aa: CASSLSDRAYHNEQFF

v_gene: TRBV11-2
abundance: -
j_gene: TRBJ2-3
d_gene: TRBD2
CDR3nt: TGTGCCAGCAGCTTAGGTCTAGCGGGAGCGGATACGCAGTATTTT
CDR3aa: CASSLGLAGADTQYF

v_gene: TRBV29-1
abundance: -
j_gene: TRBJ2-6
d_gene: TRBD1
CDR3nt: TGCAGCGTTGAGTGGACAGGGGAGAGCTCTGGGGCCAACGTCCTGACTTTC
CDR3aa: CSVEWTGESSGANVLTF

v_gene: TRBV28
abundance: -
j_gene: TRBJ2-5
d_gene: -
CDR3nt: TGTGCCAGCAGCATACAGGGAAACGAAGAGACCCAGTACTTC
CDR3aa: CASSIQGNEETQYF

v_gene: TRBV2
abundance: once
j_gene: TRBJ2-7
d_gene: -
CDR3nt: TGTGCCAGCAGAGGGGACTTCGGGGCCTACGAGCAGTACTTC
CDR3aa: CASRGDFGAYEQYF

v_gene: TRBV7-6
abundance: -
j_gene: TRBJ2-7
d_gene: -
CDR3nt: TGTGCCAGCAGCTTAGGGGAGGCCTACGAGCAGTACTTC
CDR3aa: CASSLGEAYEQYF

v_gene: TRBV7-6
abundance: once
j_gene: TRBJ2-2
d_gene: TRBD1
CDR3nt: TGTGCCAGCAGCTTAAATTATCGAATCAGGACAGGGACCGGGGAGCTGTTTTTT
CDR3aa: CASSLNYRIRTGTGELFF

v_gene: TRBV6-1
abundance: -
j_gene: TRBJ2-3
d_gene: -
CDR3nt: TGTGCCAGCAGTGAAGCGGCCACAGGGATAGATACGCAGTATTTT
CDR3aa: CASSEAATGIDTQYF

v_gene: TRBV5-4
abundance: few
j_gene: TRBJ1-6
d_gene: -
CDR3nt: TGTGCCAGCAGCCCGGGAGGGCTTGACTATAATTCACCCCTCCACTTT
CDR3aa: CASSPGGLDYNSPLHF

v_gene: TRBV29-1
abundance: -
j_gene: TRBJ2-1
d_gene: -
CDR3nt: TGCAGCGTTGAAAAGGGGAACTCCTACAATGAGCAGTTCTTC
CDR3aa: CSVEKGNSYNEQFF

v_gene: TRBV13
abundance: once
j_gene: TRBJ1-1
d_gene: -
CDR3nt: TGTGCCAGCAGCCTACAGACGAACACTGAAGCTTTCTTT
CDR3aa: CASSLQTNTEAFF

v_gene: TRBV15
abundance: -
j_gene: TRBJ2-3
d_gene: TRBD1
CDR3nt: TGTGCCACCACCCGGACAGGGGGGGCCACAGATACGCAGTATTTT
CDR3aa: CATTRTGGATDTQYF

v_gene: TRBV4-3
abundance: -
j_gene: TRBJ1-1
d_gene: -
CDR3nt: TGCGCCAGCAGCCTTCAGGGGATGGGCAGTCTGGACACTGAAGCTTTCTTT
CDR3aa: CASSLQGMGSLDTEAFF

v_gene: TRBV12-5
abundance: -
j_gene: TRBJ1-1
d_gene: -
CDR3nt: TGTGCTAGTGGTTTCGGTGGCAGGGAAGGAACTGAAGCTTTCTTT
CDR3aa: CASGFGGREGTEAFF